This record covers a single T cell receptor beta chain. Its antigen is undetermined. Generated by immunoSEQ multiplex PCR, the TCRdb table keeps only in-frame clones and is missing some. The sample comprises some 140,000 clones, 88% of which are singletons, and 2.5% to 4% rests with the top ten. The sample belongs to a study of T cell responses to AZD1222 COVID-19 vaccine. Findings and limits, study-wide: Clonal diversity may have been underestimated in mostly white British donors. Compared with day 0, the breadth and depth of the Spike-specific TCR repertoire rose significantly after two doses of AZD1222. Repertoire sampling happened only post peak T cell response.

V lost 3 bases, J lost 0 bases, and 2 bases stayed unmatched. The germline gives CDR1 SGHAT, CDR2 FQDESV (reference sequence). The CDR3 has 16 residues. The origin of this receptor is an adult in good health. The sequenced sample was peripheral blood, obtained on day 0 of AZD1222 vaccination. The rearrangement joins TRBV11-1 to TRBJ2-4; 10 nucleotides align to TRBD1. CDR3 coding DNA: TGTGCCAGCAGCTTGGGACAGGGGATAGCCAAAAACATTCAGTACTTC. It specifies CASSLGQGIAKNIQYF.